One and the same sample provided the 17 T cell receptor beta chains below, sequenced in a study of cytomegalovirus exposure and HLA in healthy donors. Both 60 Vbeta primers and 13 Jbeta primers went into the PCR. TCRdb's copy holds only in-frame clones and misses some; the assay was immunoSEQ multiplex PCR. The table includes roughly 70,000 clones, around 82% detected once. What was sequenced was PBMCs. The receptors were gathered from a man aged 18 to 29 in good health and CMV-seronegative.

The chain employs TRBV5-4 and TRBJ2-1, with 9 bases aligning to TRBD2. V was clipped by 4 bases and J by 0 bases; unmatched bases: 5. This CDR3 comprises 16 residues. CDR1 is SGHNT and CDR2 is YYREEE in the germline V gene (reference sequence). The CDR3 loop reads CASSDLAGSSYNEQFF. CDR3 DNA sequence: TGTGCCAGCAGCGACCTAGCGGGGAGCTCCTACAATGAGCAGTTCTTC.

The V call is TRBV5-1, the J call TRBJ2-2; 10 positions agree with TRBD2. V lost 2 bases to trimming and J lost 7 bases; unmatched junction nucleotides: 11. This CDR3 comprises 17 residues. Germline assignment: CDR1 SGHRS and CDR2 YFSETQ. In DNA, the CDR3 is TGCGCCAGCAGCTTCGCCTTGATGACTAGCGGGCTCGGGGAGCTGTTTTTT. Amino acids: CASSFALMTSGLGELFF.

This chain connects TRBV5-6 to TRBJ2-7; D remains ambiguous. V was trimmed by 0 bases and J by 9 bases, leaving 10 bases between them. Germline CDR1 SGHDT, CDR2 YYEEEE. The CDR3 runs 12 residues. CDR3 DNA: TGTGCCAGCAGCTTGGCCACTCGAGGGCAGTACTTC. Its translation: CASSLATRGQYF.

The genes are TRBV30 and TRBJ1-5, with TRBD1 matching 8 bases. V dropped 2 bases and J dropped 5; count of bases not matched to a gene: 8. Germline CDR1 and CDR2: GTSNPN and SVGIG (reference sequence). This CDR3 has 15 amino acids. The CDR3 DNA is TGTGCCTGGAGTTTAGACAGGGGACGGGATCAGCCCCAGCATTTT. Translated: CAWSLDRGRDQPQHF.

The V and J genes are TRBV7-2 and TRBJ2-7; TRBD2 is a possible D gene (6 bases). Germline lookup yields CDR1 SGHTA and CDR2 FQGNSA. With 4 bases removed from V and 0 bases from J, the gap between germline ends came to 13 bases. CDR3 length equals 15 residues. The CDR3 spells CASSSALARSYEQYF. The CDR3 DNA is TGTGCCAGCAGCTCCGCCCTAGCGCGCTCCTACGAGCAGTACTTC.

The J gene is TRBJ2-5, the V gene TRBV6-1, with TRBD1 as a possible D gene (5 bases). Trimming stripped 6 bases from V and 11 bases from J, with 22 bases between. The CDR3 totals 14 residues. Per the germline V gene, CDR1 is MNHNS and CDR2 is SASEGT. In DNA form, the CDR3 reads TGTGCCAGCAGGGAAAACCTCGACAGTTATGAGCAGTACTTC. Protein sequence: CASRENLDSYEQYF.

DNA of the CDR3: TGTGCCTGGAGTGTACAGGGGGCTGGGGCCAACGTCCTGACTTTC. It specifies CAWSVQGAGANVLTF. This chain links TRBV30 with TRBJ2-6, with 8 bases aligning to TRBD1. CDR1 GTSNPN and CDR2 SVGIG come from the germline V gene (reference sequence). Germline trimming cut 0 bases from V and 2 bases from J; bases unmatched to any gene: 0. The CDR3 totals 15 residues. The variable domain in full, with the rest retrieved from reference TRBV30 and TRBJ2-6, is SQTIHQWPATLVQPVGSPLSLECTVEGTSNPNLYWYRQAAGRGLQLLFYSVGIGQISSEVPQNLSASRPQDRQFILSSKKLLLSDSGFYLCAWSVQGAGANVLTFGAGSRLTVL.

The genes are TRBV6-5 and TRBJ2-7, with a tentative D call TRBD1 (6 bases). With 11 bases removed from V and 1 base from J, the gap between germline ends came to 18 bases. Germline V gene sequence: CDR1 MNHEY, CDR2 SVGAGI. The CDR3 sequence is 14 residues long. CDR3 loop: CAVKYRVGSYEQYF. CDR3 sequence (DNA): TGTGCCGTCAAGTACAGGGTCGGATCCTACGAGCAGTACTTC.

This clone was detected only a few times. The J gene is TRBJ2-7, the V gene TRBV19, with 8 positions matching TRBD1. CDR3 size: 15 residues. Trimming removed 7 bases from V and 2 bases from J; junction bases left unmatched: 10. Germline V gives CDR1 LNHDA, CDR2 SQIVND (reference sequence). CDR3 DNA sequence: TGTGCCAGTAAACCGGGACAGGCGACAACCTACGAGCAGTACTTC. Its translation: CASKPGQATTYEQYF.

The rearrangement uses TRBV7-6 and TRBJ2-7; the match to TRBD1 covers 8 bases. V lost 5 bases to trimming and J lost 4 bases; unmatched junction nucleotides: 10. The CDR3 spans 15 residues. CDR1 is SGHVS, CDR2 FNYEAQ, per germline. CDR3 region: CASSEDETGAYEQYF. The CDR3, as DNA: TGTGCCAGCAGCGAAGACGAGACAGGGGCTTACGAGCAGTACTTC.

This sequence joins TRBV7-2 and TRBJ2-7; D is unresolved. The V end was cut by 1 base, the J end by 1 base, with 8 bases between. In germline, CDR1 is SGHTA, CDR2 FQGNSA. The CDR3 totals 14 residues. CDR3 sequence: CASSLGPQSYEQYF. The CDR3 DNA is TGTGCCAGCAGCTTAGGGCCCCAATCCTACGAGCAGTACTTC. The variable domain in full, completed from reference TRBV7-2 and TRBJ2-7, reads GAGVSQSPSNKVTEKGKDVELRCDPISGHTALYWYRQSLGQGLEFLIYFQGNSAPDKSGLPSDRFSAERTGGSVSTLTIQRTQQEDSAVYLCASSLGPQSYEQYFGPGTRLTVT.

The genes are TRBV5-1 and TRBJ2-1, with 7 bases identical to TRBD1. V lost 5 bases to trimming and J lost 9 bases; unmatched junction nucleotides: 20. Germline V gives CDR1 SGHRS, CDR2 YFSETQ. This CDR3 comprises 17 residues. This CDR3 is CASSLADRAQARAEQFF. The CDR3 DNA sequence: TGCGCCAGCAGTCTTGCCGACAGGGCCCAAGCCCGCGCTGAGCAGTTCTTC.

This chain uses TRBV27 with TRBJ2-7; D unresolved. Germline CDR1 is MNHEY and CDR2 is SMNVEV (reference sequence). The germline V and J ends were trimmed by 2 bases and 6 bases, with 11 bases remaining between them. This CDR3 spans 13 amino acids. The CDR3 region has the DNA TGTGCCAGCAGTTTACAGGCCAACGGCGAGCAGTACTTC. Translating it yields CASSLQANGEQYF.

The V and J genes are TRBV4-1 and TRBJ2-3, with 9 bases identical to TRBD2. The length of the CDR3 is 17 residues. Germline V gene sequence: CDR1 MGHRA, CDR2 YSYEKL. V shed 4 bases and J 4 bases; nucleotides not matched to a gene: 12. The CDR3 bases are TGCGCCAGCAGCCCGCTAACCACAGCGGGAGGAGCAGATACGCAGTATTTT. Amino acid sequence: CASSPLTTAGGADTQYF.

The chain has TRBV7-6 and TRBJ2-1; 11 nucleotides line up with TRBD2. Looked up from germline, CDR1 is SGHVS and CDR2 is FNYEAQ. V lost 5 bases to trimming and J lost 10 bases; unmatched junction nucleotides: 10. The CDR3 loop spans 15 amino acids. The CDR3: CASSQLAGGPGEQFF. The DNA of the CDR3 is TGTGCCAGCAGCCAGCTAGCGGGAGGTCCGGGGGAGCAGTTCTTC.

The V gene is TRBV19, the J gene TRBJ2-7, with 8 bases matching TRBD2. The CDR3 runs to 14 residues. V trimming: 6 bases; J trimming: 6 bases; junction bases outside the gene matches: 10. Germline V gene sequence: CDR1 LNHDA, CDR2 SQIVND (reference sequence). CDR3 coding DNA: TGTGCCAGTAGGGACCTGGGACTAGTAGGCGAGCAGTACTTC. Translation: CASRDLGLVGEQYF.

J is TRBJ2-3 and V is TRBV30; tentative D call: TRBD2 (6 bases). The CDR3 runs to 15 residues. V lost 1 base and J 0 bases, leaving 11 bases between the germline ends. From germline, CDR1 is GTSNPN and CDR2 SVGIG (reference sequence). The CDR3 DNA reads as TGTGCCTGGAGTGAACGGGGGTTCAGCACAGATACGCAGTATTTT. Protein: CAWSERGFSTDTQYF. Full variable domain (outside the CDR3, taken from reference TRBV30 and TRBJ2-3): SQTIHQWPATLVQPVGSPLSLECTVEGTSNPNLYWYRQAAGRGLQLLFYSVGIGQISSEVPQNLSASRPQDRQFILSSKKLLLSDSGFYLCAWSERGFSTDTQYFGPGTRLTVL.